These T cell receptor beta chains were read from a single sample in a study of cytomegalovirus exposure and HLA in healthy donors. Libraries were prepared by immunoSEQ multiplex PCR; TCRdb keeps only in-frame clonotypes and omits some of them. The table records approximately 190,000 clones, about four fifths of them present only once. The sample taken for sequencing was PBMCs. The receptors derive from a woman in her forties or fifties in good health and CMV-seropositive. Both conserved end residues are part of each CDR3. D genes are given only for firm matches. Some rows have no size entry. The others give once, few or many, or a class for an expanded clone.

j_call	clone_size	v_call	d_call	cdr3_nt	cdr3_aa
TRBJ2-5	-	TRBV5-4	TRBD1	TGTGCCAGCAGCTCGACAGGGGGCATCCAAGAGACCCAGTACTTC	CASSSTGGIQETQYF
TRBJ2-7	-	TRBV7-9	-	TGTTCCAGCAGCTTAATCCCCGACTTGACCTACGAGCAGTACTTC	CSSSLIPDLTYEQYF
TRBJ1-3	-	TRBV28	-	TGTGCCAGCTGTGCCACACAGGGAATTGGAAACACCATATATTTT	CASCATQGIGNTIYF
TRBJ2-3	-	TRBV27	TRBD1	TGTGCCAGCAGCCCAAATAGAGGGGGCGGTCTAGCAGATACGCAGTATTTT	CASSPNRGGGLADTQYF
TRBJ1-4	-	TRBV6-5	TRBD1	TGTGCCAGCAATCTCCGGGACAGTCAGAATGAAAAACTGTTTTTT	CASNLRDSQNEKLFF
TRBJ2-5	-	TRBV10-3	TRBD1	TGTGCCATCAGTGAGTCAGAACAGGGGGGAGAGACCCAGTACTTC	CAISESEQGGETQYF
TRBJ2-1	-	TRBV2	TRBD1	TGTGCCAGCAGATCAGACAGGGGGAGATACAATGAGCAGTTCTTC	CASRSDRGRYNEQFF
TRBJ2-5	-	TRBV4-2	TRBD2	TGTGCCAGCAGCCAAGGTGGAGCGGGGGTCGAGACCCAGTACTTC	CASSQGGAGVETQYF
TRBJ1-1	-	TRBV5-1	-	TGCGCCAGCAGCTTTACCGGGAATGAAGCTTTCTTT	CASSFTGNEAFF
TRBJ2-5	-	TRBV11-2	-	TGTGCCAGCAGTTTTACAGGGAGGGGCGGGGGCAACCAAGAGACCCAGTACTTC	CASSFTGRGGGNQETQYF
TRBJ2-5	-	TRBV25-1	-	TGTGCCAGCTGGGTAGGGGGGGGGACCCAGTACTTC	CASWVGGGTQYF
TRBJ1-3	-	TRBV9	-	TGTGCCAGCAGCGTAGACCCGGGAACCTCTGGAAACACCATATATTTT	CASSVDPGTSGNTIYF
TRBJ2-2	-	TRBV5-1	TRBD1	TGCGCCAGCAGGCCCGGGACAGCTACGAACACCGGGGAGCTGTTTTTT	CASRPGTATNTGELFF
TRBJ2-5	-	TRBV20-1	TRBD2	TGCAGTGCTGGGGAGGGAGAGACCCAGTACTTC	CSAGEGETQYF
TRBJ2-3	-	TRBV5-4	TRBD2	TGTGCCAGCAGCTCCCGAGGTAGCGGGAGCACAGATACGCAGTATTTT	CASSSRGSGSTDTQYF
TRBJ1-2	-	TRBV7-9	-	TGTGCCAGCAGCCATGGGGGGGGGCCCTATGGCTACACCTTC	CASSHGGGPYGYTF
TRBJ2-2	few	TRBV7-9	TRBD1	TGTGCCAGCAGCCGGGCCGGGACAGGGACGACCGGGGAGCTGTTTTTT	CASSRAGTGTTGELFF
TRBJ2-3	-	TRBV5-1	TRBD2	TGCGCCAGCAGCCGGGGGGGGCCAAGCACAGATACGCAGTATTTT	CASSRGGPSTDTQYF
TRBJ1-5	-	TRBV6-6	-	TGTGCCAGCATGGCGGGGGGGGGAGATCAGCCCCAGCATTTT	CASMAGGGDQPQHF
TRBJ1-2	-	TRBV7-9	-	TGTGCCAGCAGTGTAACGCAGTATGGCTACACCTTC	CASSVTQYGYTF
TRBJ2-1	-	TRBV2	TRBD2	TGTGCCAGCACCCTGACGAGCGGGGGGACCCCTGAGCAGTTCTTC	CASTLTSGGTPEQFF
TRBJ2-1	-	TRBV11-2	-	TGTGCCAGCAGCCCCGCGGCGGGTAACAATGAGCAGTTCTTC	CASSPAAGNNEQFF
TRBJ2-5	-	TRBV6-6	TRBD2	TGTGCCAGCAGTTACTCGGCGGGGGGGCTAGGAGAGACCCAGTACTTC	CASSYSAGGLGETQYF